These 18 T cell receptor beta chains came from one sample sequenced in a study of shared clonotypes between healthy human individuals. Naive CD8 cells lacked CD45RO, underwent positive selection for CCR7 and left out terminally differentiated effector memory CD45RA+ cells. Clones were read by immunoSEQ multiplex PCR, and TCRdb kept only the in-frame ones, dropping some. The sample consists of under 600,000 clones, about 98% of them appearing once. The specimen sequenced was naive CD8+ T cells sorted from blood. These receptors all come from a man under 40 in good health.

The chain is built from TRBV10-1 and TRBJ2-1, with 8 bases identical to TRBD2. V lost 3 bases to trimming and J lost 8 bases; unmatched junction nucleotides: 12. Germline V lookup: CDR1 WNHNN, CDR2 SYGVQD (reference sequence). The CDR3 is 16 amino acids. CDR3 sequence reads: CASSDMREAVHDEQFF. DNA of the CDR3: TGCGCCAGCAGTGACATGCGGGAGGCAGTCCACGATGAGCAGTTCTTC.

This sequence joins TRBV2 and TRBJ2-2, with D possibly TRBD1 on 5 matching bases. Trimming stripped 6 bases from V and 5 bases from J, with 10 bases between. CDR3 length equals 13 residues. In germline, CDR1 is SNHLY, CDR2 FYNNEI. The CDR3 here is CASRDMGTGELFF. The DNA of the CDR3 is TGTGCCAGCAGGGACATGGGGACCGGGGAGCTGTTTTTT. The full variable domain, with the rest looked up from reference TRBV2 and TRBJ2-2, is EPEVTQTPSHQVTQMGQEVILRCVPISNHLYFYWYRQILGQKVEFLVSFYNNEISEKSEIFDDQFSVERPDGSNFTLKIRSTKLEDSAMYFCASRDMGTGELFFGEGSRLTVL.

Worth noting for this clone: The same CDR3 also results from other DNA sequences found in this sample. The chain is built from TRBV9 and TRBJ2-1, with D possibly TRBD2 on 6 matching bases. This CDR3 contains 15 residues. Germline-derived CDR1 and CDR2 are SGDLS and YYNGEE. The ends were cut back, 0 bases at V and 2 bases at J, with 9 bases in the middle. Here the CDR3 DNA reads TGTGCCAGCAGCGTAGGGGGCGGGACCTACAATGAGCAGTTCTTC. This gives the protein CASSVGGGTYNEQFF. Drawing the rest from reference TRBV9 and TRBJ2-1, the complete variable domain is DSGVTQTPKHLITATGQRVTLRCSPRSGDLSVYWYQQSLDQGLQFLIQYYNGEERAKGNILERFSAQQFPDLHSELNLSSLELGDSALYFCASSVGGGTYNEQFFGPGTRLTVL.

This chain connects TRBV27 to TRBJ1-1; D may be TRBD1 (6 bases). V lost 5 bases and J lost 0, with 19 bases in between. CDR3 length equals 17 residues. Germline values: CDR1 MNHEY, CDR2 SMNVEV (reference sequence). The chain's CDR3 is CASSPAGTTRMNTEAFF. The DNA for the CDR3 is TGTGCCAGCAGTCCCGCCGGGACAACCAGGATGAACACTGAAGCTTTCTTT.

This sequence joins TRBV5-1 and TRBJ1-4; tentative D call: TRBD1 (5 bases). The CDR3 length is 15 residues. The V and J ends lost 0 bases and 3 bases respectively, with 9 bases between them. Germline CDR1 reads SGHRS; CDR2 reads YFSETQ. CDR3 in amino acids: CASSLEGNSNEKLFF. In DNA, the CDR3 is TGCGCCAGCAGCTTGGAGGGGAACTCTAATGAAAAACTGTTTTTT.

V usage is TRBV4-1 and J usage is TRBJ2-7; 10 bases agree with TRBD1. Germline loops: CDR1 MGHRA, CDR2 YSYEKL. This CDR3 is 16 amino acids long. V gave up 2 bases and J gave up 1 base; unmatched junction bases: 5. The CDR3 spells CASSQSPGQGSYEQYF. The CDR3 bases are TGCGCCAGCAGCCAATCTCCGGGACAGGGGTCCTACGAGCAGTACTTC.

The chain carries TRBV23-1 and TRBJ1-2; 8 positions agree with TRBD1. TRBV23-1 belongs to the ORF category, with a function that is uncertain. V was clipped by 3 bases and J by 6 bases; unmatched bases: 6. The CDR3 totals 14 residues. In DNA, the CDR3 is TGCGCCAGCAGTCACCCCGACAGGGGTCATGGCTACACCTTC. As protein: CASSHPDRGHGYTF.

CDR3 in DNA: TGTGCCATCAGTGAGCCGGGGCAGGGAGATGAAGCTTTCTTT. Its protein product is CAISEPGQGDEAFF. The chain recombines TRBV10-3 with TRBJ1-1; a weak D match, TRBD1 (5 bases). V was pared by 2 bases and J by 7 bases, with 14 bases between. CDR3 length equals 14 residues. Germline V gene lookup returns CDR1 ENHRY and CDR2 SYGVKD.

CDR3 bases: TGTGCCAGCAGCTTACTTGGGGCGATGAACACTGAAGCTTTCTTT. Its translation is CASSLLGAMNTEAFF. The chain combines TRBV7-2 with TRBJ1-1; weak D call: TRBD1 (5 bases). The CDR3 is made up of 15 amino acids. Trimming left V 2 bases short and J 0 bases short, with 10 bases between. CDR1 is SGHTA, CDR2 FQGNSA, per germline. Full variable domain (outside the CDR3, taken from reference TRBV7-2 and TRBJ1-1): GAGVSQSPSNKVTEKGKDVELRCDPISGHTALYWYRQSLGQGLEFLIYFQGNSAPDKSGLPSDRFSAERTGGSVSTLTIQRTQQEDSAVYLCASSLLGAMNTEAFFGQGTRLTVV.

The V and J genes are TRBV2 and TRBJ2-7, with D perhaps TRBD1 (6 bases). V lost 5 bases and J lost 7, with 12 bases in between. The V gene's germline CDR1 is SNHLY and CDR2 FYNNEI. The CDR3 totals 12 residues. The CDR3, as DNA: TGTGCCAGCAGTACAGGGTCTTGGGAGCAGTACTTC. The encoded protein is CASSTGSWEQYF.

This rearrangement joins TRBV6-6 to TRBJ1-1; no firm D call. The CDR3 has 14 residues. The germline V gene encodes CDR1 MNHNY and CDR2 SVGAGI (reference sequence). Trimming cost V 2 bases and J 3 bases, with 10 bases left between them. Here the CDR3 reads CASSYAVMDTEAFF. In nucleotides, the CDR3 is TGTGCCAGCAGTTACGCGGTAATGGACACTGAAGCTTTCTTT.

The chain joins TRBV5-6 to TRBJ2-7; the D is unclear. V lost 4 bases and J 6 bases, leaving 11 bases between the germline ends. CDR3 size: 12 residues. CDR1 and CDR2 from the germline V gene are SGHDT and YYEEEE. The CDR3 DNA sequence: TGTGCCAGCAGCCCAGGTGTAGGCGAGCAGTACTTC. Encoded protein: CASSPGVGEQYF.

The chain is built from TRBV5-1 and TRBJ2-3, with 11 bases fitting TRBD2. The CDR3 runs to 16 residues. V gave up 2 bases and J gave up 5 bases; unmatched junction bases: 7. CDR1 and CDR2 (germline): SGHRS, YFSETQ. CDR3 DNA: TGCGCCAGCAGCTTATTACTAGCGGGAGAAGAAGATACGCAGTATTTT. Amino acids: CASSLLLAGEEDTQYF.

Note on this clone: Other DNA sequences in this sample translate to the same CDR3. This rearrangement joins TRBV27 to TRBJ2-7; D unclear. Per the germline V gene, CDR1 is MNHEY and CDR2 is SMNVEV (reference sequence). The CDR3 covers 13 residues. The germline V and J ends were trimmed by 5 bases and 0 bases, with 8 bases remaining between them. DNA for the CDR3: TGTGCCAGCAGTCTACGAGCCTCCTACGAGCAGTACTTC. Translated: CASSLRASYEQYF.

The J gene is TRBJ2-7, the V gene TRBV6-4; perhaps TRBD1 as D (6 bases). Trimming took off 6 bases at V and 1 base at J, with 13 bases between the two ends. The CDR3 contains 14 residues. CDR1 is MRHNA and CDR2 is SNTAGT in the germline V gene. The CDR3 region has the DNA TGTGCCAGCAGGCCGGGACAAAATTCCTACGAGCAGTACTTC. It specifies CASRPGQNSYEQYF.

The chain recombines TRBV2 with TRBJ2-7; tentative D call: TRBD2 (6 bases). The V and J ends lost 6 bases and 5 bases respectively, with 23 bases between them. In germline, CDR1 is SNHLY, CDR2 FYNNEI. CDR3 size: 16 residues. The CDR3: CASRGEVYRELNEQYF. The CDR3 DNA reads TGTGCCAGCAGGGGGGAGGTCTATCGGGAGCTGAACGAGCAGTACTTC. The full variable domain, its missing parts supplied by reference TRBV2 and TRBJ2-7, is EPEVTQTPSHQVTQMGQEVILRCVPISNHLYFYWYRQILGQKVEFLVSFYNNEISEKSEIFDDQFSVERPDGSNFTLKIRSTKLEDSAMYFCASRGEVYRELNEQYFGPGTRLTVT.

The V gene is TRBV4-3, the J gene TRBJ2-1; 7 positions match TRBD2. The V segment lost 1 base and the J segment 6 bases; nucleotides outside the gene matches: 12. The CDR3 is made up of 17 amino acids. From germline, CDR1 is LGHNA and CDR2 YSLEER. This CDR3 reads CASSQGGDYLGGNEQFF. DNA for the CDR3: TGCGCCAGCAGCCAAGGTGGGGACTACCTCGGGGGCAATGAGCAGTTCTTC.

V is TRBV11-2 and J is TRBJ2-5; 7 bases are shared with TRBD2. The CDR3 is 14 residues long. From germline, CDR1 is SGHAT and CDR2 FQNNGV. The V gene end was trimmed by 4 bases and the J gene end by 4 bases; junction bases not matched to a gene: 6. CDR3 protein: CASSSTSLGETQYF. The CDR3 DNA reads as TGTGCCAGCAGCTCGACTAGCTTGGGAGAGACCCAGTACTTC.